The 8 T cell receptor beta chains reported below all come from one sample, sequenced in a study of blood T cell repertoires in COVID-19. This table comes from immunoSEQ multiplex PCR, and its TCRdb copy is limited to in-frame clones, with some not included. The data show 250,000 to 350,000 clones, 75% to 90% seen once. The sequenced sample was peripheral blood. The source of these receptors is a woman aged 25 to 39 with COVID-19, enrolled during active disease.

The chain uses TRBV30 and TRBJ2-5, with 8 bases fitting TRBD2. Trimming removed 8 bases from V and 0 bases from J; junction bases left unmatched: 5. Germline CDR1 GTSNPN, CDR2 SVGIG (reference sequence). The CDR3 has 13 amino acids. CDR3 in amino acids: CARSGGNQETQYF. In nucleotides, the CDR3 is TGTGCCCGTTCGGGAGGGAACCAAGAGACCCAGTACTTC.

The count of this clone is one. The chain is built from TRBV12-3 or TRBV12-4 and TRBJ1-1; no firm D call. Trimming cost V 7 bases and J 2 bases, with 11 bases left between them. The CDR3 consists of 13 residues. The DNA of the CDR3 is TGTGCCAGCACCTCCCGGGGAAACACTGAAGCTTTCTTT. Amino acids: CASTSRGNTEAFF.

A single count supports this clone. J is TRBJ2-1 and V is TRBV28; 10 bases match TRBD2. The germline V gene has CDR1 MDHEN and CDR2 SYDVKM. The CDR3 runs 15 residues. Trimming at V came to 5 bases and at J to 6 bases, leaving 7 bases not matched to a gene. The CDR3 here is CASSLPAGGINEQFF. CDR3 coding DNA: TGTGCCAGCAGTCTCCCAGCGGGAGGGATCAATGAGCAGTTCTTC.

The chain uses TRBV6-5 and TRBJ1-2; the match to TRBD1 covers 7 bases. Trimming removed 6 bases from V and 8 bases from J; junction bases left unmatched: 3. This CDR3 has 11 residues. Germline CDR1 and CDR2: MNHEY and SVGAGI. Written as DNA, the CDR3 is TGTGCCAGCAGGACAGGGTACGGCTACACCTTC. The encoded protein is CASRTGYGYTF.

The chain combines TRBV7-9 with TRBJ1-4; TRBD1 aligns across 9 bases. CDR1 is SEHNR and CDR2 is FQNEAQ in the germline V gene (reference sequence). The CDR3 has 16 residues. The V gene end was trimmed by 2 bases and the J gene end by 8 bases; junction bases not matched to a gene: 9. CDR3 sequence reads: CASSLTETGGREKLFF. As DNA, the CDR3 is TGTGCCAGCAGCTTAACGGAGACAGGGGGAAGGGAAAAACTGTTTTTT.

J is TRBJ2-7 and V is TRBV5-1, with 7 bases matching TRBD1. Germline CDR1 SGHRS, CDR2 YFSETQ. V lost 0 bases, J lost 7 bases, and 7 bases stayed unmatched. The CDR3 length is 14 residues. The CDR3 bases are TGCGCCAGCAGCTTGGTTGCAGGGGGAAGGGAGCAGTACTTC. This translates into CASSLVAGGREQYF.

This clone was counted once. The chain employs TRBV30 and TRBJ1-5, with D tentatively TRBD1 (6 bases). Germline CDR1 reads GTSNPN; CDR2 reads SVGIG (reference sequence). With 5 bases removed from V and 4 bases from J, the gap between germline ends came to 27 bases. The CDR3 extends over 18 amino acids. Here the CDR3 reads CAWDTRLDGDKRNQPQHF. CDR3 nucleotide sequence: TGTGCCTGGGACACTCGCCTCGACGGGGACAAGAGGAATCAGCCCCAGCATTTT.

The chain couples TRBV16 to TRBJ2-1; 7 bases map to TRBD1. With V trimmed by 2 bases and J by 7 bases, 2 bases remained unmatched. The V gene's germline CDR1 is KGHSY and CDR2 FQNENV. The CDR3 is made up of 13 amino acids. The CDR3 sequence: CASSQLQGNEQFF. CDR3 coding DNA: TGTGCCAGCAGCCAACTACAGGGGAATGAGCAGTTCTTC.